This is a list of T cell receptor beta chains from one sample in a study of Ad26.COV2.S vaccination and SARS-CoV-2 variants. Profiled with immunoSEQ multiplex PCR; TCRdb holds only in-frame clones, not every one. The sample comprises 380,000 or so clones, around 89% of which are singletons, and under 6% rests with the top ten. The sequenced sample was peripheral blood, obtained in a trial of Ad26.COV2.S vaccine versus placebo. The receptors were gathered from a person between 18 and 60 years old who received the Ad26.COV2.S COVID-19 vaccine or a placebo. The CDR3 runs from the conserved cysteine through the conserved F or W. The D gene is left open where the match is weak. Not all rows give a size; the values are once, few, many and, for expanded clones, a class.

clone size: once
V gene: TRBV12-3/TRBV12-4
J gene: TRBJ1-4
D gene: NA
CDR3 DNA: TGTGCCAGCAGGCTGGGGGGTGAAAAACTGTTTTTT
CDR3 protein: CASRLGGEKLFF

clone size: NA
V gene: TRBV19
J gene: TRBJ1-5
D gene: NA
CDR3 DNA: TGTGCCAGTAGTATTTTGAGAGGCAATCAGCCCCAGCATTTT
CDR3 protein: CASSILRGNQPQHF

clone size: NA
V gene: TRBV27
J gene: TRBJ1-4
D gene: NA
CDR3 DNA: TGTGCCAGCAGTTTACGGGCTAATGAAAAACTGTTTTTT
CDR3 protein: CASSLRANEKLFF

clone size: NA
V gene: TRBV2
J gene: TRBJ2-1
D gene: NA
CDR3 DNA: TGTGCCAGCAGTTGGTTAGCGGACTCCTACAATGAGCAGTTCTTC
CDR3 protein: CASSWLADSYNEQFF

clone size: NA
V gene: TRBV4-1
J gene: TRBJ2-2
D gene: TRBD2
CDR3 DNA: TGCGCCAGCAGCCAAGTAGGTCTAGCGGGAGGGCCTAGCACCGGGGAGCTGTTTTTT
CDR3 protein: CASSQVGLAGGPSTGELFF

clone size: NA
V gene: TRBV28
J gene: TRBJ2-1
D gene: NA
CDR3 DNA: TGTGCCAGCAGCCCCTCCGGTTGGGAACAGCAGTTCTTC
CDR3 protein: CASSPSGWEQQFF

clone size: once
V gene: TRBV5-1
J gene: TRBJ2-1
D gene: NA
CDR3 DNA: TGCGCCAGCAGCTCCAGACTGGGGGGAGTGGTAGATGAGCAGTTCTTC
CDR3 protein: CASSSRLGGVVDEQFF

clone size: NA
V gene: TRBV6-2/TRBV6-3
J gene: TRBJ1-2
D gene: TRBD1
CDR3 DNA: TGTGCCAGCAGTCGTTCTCGGACAGGGGGCGCGGAAACCTTC
CDR3 protein: CASSRSRTGGAETF

clone size: once
V gene: TRBV28
J gene: TRBJ1-5
D gene: NA
CDR3 DNA: TGTGCCAGCAGTGGCAACGGGGCGCACCAGCCCCAGCATTTT
CDR3 protein: CASSGNGAHQPQHF

clone size: NA
V gene: TRBV9
J gene: TRBJ2-1
D gene: TRBD2
CDR3 DNA: TGTGCCAGCAGCGTGTACTTAGCGGGAGGGCTCTCCTACAATGAGCAGTTCTTC
CDR3 protein: CASSVYLAGGLSYNEQFF

clone size: NA
V gene: TRBV7-9
J gene: TRBJ2-7
D gene: NA
CDR3 DNA: TGTGCCAGCAGCTTAGGTGGCTTCTCCTACGAGCAGTACTTC
CDR3 protein: CASSLGGFSYEQYF

clone size: few
V gene: TRBV5-1
J gene: TRBJ2-7
D gene: TRBD1
CDR3 DNA: TGCGCCAGCGCCATGTACTGGGGACAGAACTACGAGCAGTACTTC
CDR3 protein: CASAMYWGQNYEQYF

clone size: NA
V gene: TRBV2
J gene: TRBJ1-4
D gene: NA
CDR3 DNA: TGTGCCAGCAGTCGAACGGGGGAAAAACTGTTTTTT
CDR3 protein: CASSRTGEKLFF

clone size: NA
V gene: TRBV6-4
J gene: TRBJ2-7
D gene: TRBD2
CDR3 DNA: TGTGCCAGCAGTGACTGGAGACTAGCGGTCTCCTACGAGCAGTACTTC
CDR3 protein: CASSDWRLAVSYEQYF

clone size: NA
V gene: TRBV29-1
J gene: TRBJ2-5
D gene: NA
CDR3 DNA: TGCAGCGTCCGGACTGCGCGCCAGGGGGAGACCCAGTACTTC
CDR3 protein: CSVRTARQGETQYF

clone size: once
V gene: TRBV19
J gene: TRBJ1-4
D gene: NA
CDR3 DNA: TGTGCCAGTAGTATCGTCAGGGGTAATGAAAAACTGTTTTTT
CDR3 protein: CASSIVRGNEKLFF

clone size: NA
V gene: TRBV5-1
J gene: TRBJ2-7
D gene: TRBD2
CDR3 DNA: TGCGCCAGCAGCTTGGCCGGGGGGCGACTAGCGGGAGTGCCCTACGAGCAGTACTTC
CDR3 protein: CASSLAGGRLAGVPYEQYF

clone size: few
V gene: TRBV14
J gene: TRBJ1-1
D gene: NA
CDR3 DNA: TGTGCCAGCAGCCTAGGGTTGAACACTGAAGCTTTCTTT
CDR3 protein: CASSLGLNTEAFF

clone size: NA
V gene: TRBV2
J gene: TRBJ2-7
D gene: NA
CDR3 DNA: TGTGCCAGCTCTCAATCTACGCCCCTTTACTACGAGCAGTACTTC
CDR3 protein: CASSQSTPLYYEQYF

clone size: NA
V gene: TRBV7-6
J gene: TRBJ1-5
D gene: NA
CDR3 DNA: TGTGCCAGCAGCTTAGTCCAAGGTCAGCCCCAGCATTTT
CDR3 protein: CASSLVQGQPQHF

clone size: NA
V gene: TRBV6-5
J gene: TRBJ1-1
D gene: NA
CDR3 DNA: TGTGCCAGCAGTAGGAGTGGGGGCACTGAAGCTTTCTTT
CDR3 protein: CASSRSGGTEAFF

clone size: few
V gene: TRBV6-5
J gene: TRBJ1-6
D gene: NA
CDR3 DNA: TGTGCCACAACGGGAGGAATCGGCAATAATTCACCCCTCCACTTT
CDR3 protein: CATTGGIGNNSPLHF

clone size: NA
V gene: TRBV28
J gene: TRBJ2-1
D gene: TRBD2
CDR3 DNA: TGTGCCAGCAGCTCCGACGCGGGAGAGACTGAGCAGTTCTTC
CDR3 protein: CASSSDAGETEQFF

clone size: NA
V gene: TRBV12-3/TRBV12-4
J gene: TRBJ1-1
D gene: NA
CDR3 DNA: TGTGCCAGCAGGGGGCACTACGCTGAAGCTTTCTTT
CDR3 protein: CASRGHYAEAFF

clone size: NA
V gene: TRBV5-1
J gene: TRBJ1-2
D gene: NA
CDR3 DNA: TGCGCCAGCAGCTTGATGAACTATGGCTACACCTTC
CDR3 protein: CASSLMNYGYTF

clone size: few
V gene: TRBV7-8
J gene: TRBJ2-3
D gene: NA
CDR3 DNA: TGTGCCAGCAGCTTAGAGTCCCGGGGGCTCACAGATACGCAGTATTTT
CDR3 protein: CASSLESRGLTDTQYF

clone size: once
V gene: TRBV7-2
J gene: TRBJ2-5
D gene: NA
CDR3 DNA: TGTGCCAGCAGCTTAGGAGGGTTAGAGGGCCGGACCCAGTACTTC
CDR3 protein: CASSLGGLEGRTQYF

clone size: NA
V gene: TRBV6-5
J gene: TRBJ2-3
D gene: TRBD2
CDR3 DNA: TGTGCCAGCAGTCCAGCGGGGGGCATCACAGATACGCAGTATTTT
CDR3 protein: CASSPAGGITDTQYF

clone size: NA
V gene: TRBV18
J gene: TRBJ1-1
D gene: NA
CDR3 DNA: TGTGCCAGCTCACCACCGTTACAGGCCTCAGAGTTCACTGAAGCTTTCTTT
CDR3 protein: CASSPPLQASEFTEAFF

clone size: once
V gene: TRBV6-6
J gene: TRBJ1-1
D gene: TRBD1
CDR3 DNA: TGTGCCAGCAGTTCCTACAGGGGAGGTTCGGGAAAGGAAGCTTTCTTT
CDR3 protein: CASSSYRGGSGKEAFF

clone size: once
V gene: TRBV5-1
J gene: TRBJ1-1
D gene: NA
CDR3 DNA: TGCGCCAGCAGTGTTTGGGGGCAACAAACTGAAGCTTTCTTT
CDR3 protein: CASSVWGQQTEAFF

clone size: NA
V gene: TRBV21-1
J gene: TRBJ1-5
D gene: NA
CDR3 DNA: TGTGCCAGCAGCAAAAGGGGAGGGGAAGGGCAGCCCCAGCATTTT
CDR3 protein: CASSKRGGEGQPQHF

clone size: NA
V gene: TRBV4-2
J gene: TRBJ1-5
D gene: TRBD1
CDR3 DNA: TGTGCCAGCAGCCAAGAAAGGGGGACAGGAAATCAGCCCCAGCATTTT
CDR3 protein: CASSQERGTGNQPQHF

clone size: NA
V gene: TRBV10-3
J gene: TRBJ2-5
D gene: NA
CDR3 DNA: TGTGCCATCACCAAGGACAGGGAGGGAGAGACCCAGTACTTC
CDR3 protein: CAITKDREGETQYF

clone size: NA
V gene: TRBV5-1
J gene: TRBJ2-1
D gene: TRBD1
CDR3 DNA: TGCGCCAGCAGCTTGCAGGGGGCCTCCTACAATGAGCAGTTCTTC
CDR3 protein: CASSLQGASYNEQFF

clone size: NA
V gene: TRBV5-4
J gene: TRBJ1-2
D gene: NA
CDR3 DNA: TGTGCCAGCAGCTCTAAGATCCTTAATTATGGCTACACCTTC
CDR3 protein: CASSSKILNYGYTF

clone size: NA
V gene: TRBV5-1
J gene: TRBJ1-1
D gene: NA
CDR3 DNA: TGCGCCAGCAGCAGTGAGTGGGGGAACACTGAAGCTTTCTTT
CDR3 protein: CASSSEWGNTEAFF

clone size: NA
V gene: TRBV9
J gene: TRBJ2-7
D gene: NA
CDR3 DNA: TGTGCCAGCAGTGAGGGGGGCAGGGGGTACGAGCAGTACTTC
CDR3 protein: CASSEGGRGYEQYF

clone size: once
V gene: TRBV7-9
J gene: TRBJ2-2
D gene: NA
CDR3 DNA: TGTGCCAGCAGCTTAACAGCGGGCACCGGGGAGCTGTTTTTT
CDR3 protein: CASSLTAGTGELFF

clone size: NA
V gene: TRBV28
J gene: TRBJ2-7
D gene: TRBD2
CDR3 DNA: TGTGCCAGCAGAAAGGGAGGGGACTACGAGCAGTACTTC
CDR3 protein: CASRKGGDYEQYF

clone size: NA
V gene: TRBV28
J gene: TRBJ1-1
D gene: NA
CDR3 DNA: TGTGCCAGCAGTTTACAACGGATTGAAGCTTTCTTT
CDR3 protein: CASSLQRIEAFF

clone size: NA
V gene: TRBV5-4
J gene: TRBJ2-7
D gene: NA
CDR3 DNA: TGTGCCAGCAGCTTGTTAACAAATTCGGACGAGCAGTACTTC
CDR3 protein: CASSLLTNSDEQYF

clone size: NA
V gene: TRBV27
J gene: TRBJ1-2
D gene: NA
CDR3 DNA: TGTGCCAGCAGTTATAATGCGGGGGGTTTGAACTATGGCTACACCTTC
CDR3 protein: CASSYNAGGLNYGYTF

clone size: NA
V gene: TRBV15
J gene: TRBJ2-1
D gene: TRBD2
CDR3 DNA: TGTGCCACTGCCGGGACTAGCGGGTCGAATGAGCAGTTCTTC
CDR3 protein: CATAGTSGSNEQFF

clone size: NA
V gene: TRBV5-6
J gene: TRBJ2-7
D gene: TRBD1
CDR3 DNA: TGTGCCAGCAGCACCTTGGACAGGGGCTACGAGCAGTACTTC
CDR3 protein: CASSTLDRGYEQYF

clone size: NA
V gene: TRBV2
J gene: TRBJ1-2
D gene: NA
CDR3 DNA: TGTGCCAGCAGGGAGGGAGAGAACTATGGCTACACCTTC
CDR3 protein: CASREGENYGYTF

clone size: NA
V gene: TRBV3-1/TRBV3-2
J gene: TRBJ1-1
D gene: NA
CDR3 DNA: TGTGCCAGCAGCCAAGGGGCAAACATGAACACTGAAGCTTTCTTT
CDR3 protein: CASSQGANMNTEAFF

clone size: few
V gene: TRBV27
J gene: TRBJ1-5
D gene: TRBD1
CDR3 DNA: TGTGCCAGCAGTTTAGTCGGACAGGGGGCGCGGGGTCAGCCCCAGCATTTT
CDR3 protein: CASSLVGQGARGQPQHF

clone size: NA
V gene: TRBV7-8
J gene: TRBJ1-1
D gene: TRBD1
CDR3 DNA: TGTGCCAGCAGCTTGGCAGGGGGCGCGACTGAAGCTTTCTTT
CDR3 protein: CASSLAGGATEAFF

clone size: NA
V gene: TRBV25-1
J gene: TRBJ2-5
D gene: NA
CDR3 DNA: TGTGCCAGCAGTGTGGCGCGAACTGCGGAGACCCAGTACTTC
CDR3 protein: CASSVARTAETQYF

clone size: NA
V gene: TRBV5-8
J gene: TRBJ1-5
D gene: NA
CDR3 DNA: TGTGCCAGCAGACCCGGGACGGGAGATCAGCCCCAGCATTTT
CDR3 protein: CASRPGTGDQPQHF

clone size: NA
V gene: TRBV5-8
J gene: TRBJ2-2
D gene: TRBD2
CDR3 DNA: TGTGCCAGCAGCTTACTAGCGGGAGAAACCACCGGGGAGCTGTTTTTT
CDR3 protein: CASSLLAGETTGELFF

clone size: NA
V gene: TRBV18
J gene: TRBJ2-7
D gene: NA
CDR3 DNA: TGTGCCAGCTCGATCGGCAGGGCCCGGGACGAGCAGTACTTC
CDR3 protein: CASSIGRARDEQYF

clone size: NA
V gene: TRBV25-1
J gene: TRBJ2-3
D gene: NA
CDR3 DNA: TGTGCCAGCAGTGTACAGGAGAGCACAGATACGCAGTATTTT
CDR3 protein: CASSVQESTDTQYF

clone size: NA
V gene: TRBV2
J gene: TRBJ2-7
D gene: TRBD1
CDR3 DNA: TGTGCCAGCGGCGGACAGGGGAGCTACGAGCAGTACTTC
CDR3 protein: CASGGQGSYEQYF